The sequence of this TCR beta chain was determined in a study of T-cell reconstitution after alpha-beta-depleted transplantation in children. Preparation of the TCRbeta library was carried out with unique molecular identifiers. One entry per CDR3 protein, called by TCRdb with MiXCR from the PCR reads. The data show about a million distinct CDR3 sequences, about 31% seen once. V lost 1 base, J lost 14 bases, and 17 bases lay in between. CDR3 length: 13 residues. Germline lookup yields CDR1 SGHTA and CDR2 FQGNSA. This clonotype was found a few times. The chain employs TRBV7-2 and TRBJ1-2, with a weak D call TRBD1 (5 bases). Sequencing was performed on PBMCs, mostly from graft donor cells, taken 360 days after TCRalphabeta/CD19-depleted stem cell transplant. The sequence was collected from a boy under two years old who had a stem cell transplant for SCID, so the T cells may come from the graft donor. DNA of the CDR3: TGTGCCAGCAGCTTAGACAGGTCGGGAGCTTGTACCTTC. It yields the protein CASSLDRSGACTF.